Sequencing of this T cell receptor (beta chain) was carried out in a study of radiation and T cells in renal cell carcinoma. General study points: Top tumor clonotypes rose in blood 2 weeks post-radiation, then contracted.

TCRdb's copy holds only in-frame clones and misses some; the assay was immunoSEQ multiplex PCR. In the table there are about 170,000 clones, about 87% of which are singletons. Specified time point: blood 4 weeks post-SBRT, at nephrectomy. The treatment denotes: 15 Gy SBRT to primary tumor, nephrectomy 4 weeks later. Nephrectomy followed 15 Gy stereotactic body radiation by 4 weeks. After SBRT, blood was collected at 2 and 4 weeks, plus baseline. Clear cell pathology was present in this patient's renal cell carcinoma. Germline V gives CDR1 SGHAT, CDR2 FQNNGV. With 4 bases removed from V and 8 bases from J, the gap between germline ends came to 17 bases. This CDR3 region has 15 residues. About this clone: Its target is unknown.

The chain is built from TRBV11-2 and TRBJ1-4; perhaps TRBD1 as D (5 bases). This clonotype was sampled from a woman aged 45-60 years with renal cell carcinoma. The sample consisted of blood, taken from a patient whose treatment included radiotherapy and nephrectomy. The DNA of the CDR3 is TGTGCCAGCAGCTCGTCCCGGGGGATTAAGGAAAAACTGTTTTTT. Translating it yields CASSSSRGIKEKLFF.